One sample yielded the 9 T cell receptor beta chains listed below, sequenced in a study of blood T cell repertoires in COVID-19. TCRdb keeps only in-frame clones here, not all; method: immunoSEQ multiplex PCR. The sample has 55,000 to 75,000 clones; around 73% are singletons. The sample was peripheral blood. The origin of the receptors is a man older than 75 with active or convalescent COVID-19.

The count of this clone is one. This chain joins TRBV5-1 and TRBJ1-2, with TRBD1 as a possible D gene (5 bases). Germline loops: CDR1 SGHRS, CDR2 YFSETQ. The ends were cut back, 2 bases at V and 5 bases at J, with 10 bases in the middle. This CDR3 is built from 13 residues. CDR3 sequence reads: CASSFGGLYGYTF. The CDR3 DNA follows: TGCGCCAGCAGCTTTGGGGGGTTATATGGCTACACCTTC.

The chain links TRBV2 to TRBJ1-4; TRBD1 matches at 9 bases. Germline CDR1 reads SNHLY; CDR2 reads FYNNEI. CDR3 length equals 21 residues. V shed 9 bases and J 3 bases; nucleotides not matched to a gene: 26. CDR3 sequence reads: CASQAVDPGTGMGTSNEKLFF. The CDR3 nucleotides are TGTGCCAGTCAAGCAGTCGATCCCGGGACAGGGATGGGGACTTCTAATGAAAAACTGTTTTTT.

V usage is TRBV5-1 and J usage is TRBJ2-1; D ambiguous. Germline CDR1 and CDR2: SGHRS and YFSETQ. This CDR3 is built from 14 residues. V was shortened by 0 bases and J by 5 bases, with 9 bases between the two germline ends. The chain's CDR3 is CASSLGQFDNEQFF. CDR3 in DNA: TGCGCCAGCAGCTTGGGGCAGTTCGACAATGAGCAGTTCTTC.

This chain connects TRBV7-3 to TRBJ2-7; 8 bases match TRBD1. CDR3 length: 16 amino acids. Trimming took 1 base from V and 9 from J; bases not matched to a gene: 14. Germline loops: CDR1 SGHTA, CDR2 FQGTGA. CDR3: CASSLRETGALLWQYF. DNA for the CDR3: TGTGCCAGCAGCTTAAGAGAGACAGGGGCTCTCCTATGGCAGTACTTC.

The chain carries TRBV18 and TRBJ1-2; the D is unclear. The germline CDR1 and CDR2 sequences are KGHSH and LQKENI. The germline V and J ends were trimmed by 2 bases and 3 bases, with 13 bases remaining between them. This CDR3 is 15 amino acids long. The CDR3 DNA reads as TGTGCCAGCTCACCAGAACGAACACGATACTATGGCTACACCTTC. This encodes CASSPERTRYYGYTF.

The chain links TRBV9 to TRBJ1-5, with 7 bases aligning to TRBD1. Unmatched junction bases numbered 17, after V lost 4 bases and J lost 4 bases. CDR3 size: 18 residues. Per germline, CDR1 SGDLS and CDR2 YYNGEE. This CDR3 reads CASSPIARRGLRNQPQHF. The CDR3 nucleotides read TGTGCCAGCAGCCCCATTGCAAGGAGGGGGCTTAGGAATCAGCCCCAGCATTTT.

CDR3 in DNA: TGTGCCAGCAGTGGAAGCGGGGGAGCCTCCTACAATGAGCAGTTCTTC. Translated, it gives CASSGSGGASYNEQFF. This chain joins TRBV28 and TRBJ2-1, with 8 bases matching TRBD2. This CDR3 is 16 amino acids long. V lost 5 bases and J lost 0; bases outside the gene matches: 6. CDR1 and CDR2 from the germline V gene are MDHEN and SYDVKM.

This clone occurred a few times. The gene calls are TRBV28 and TRBJ2-2, with D uncertain. The V gene lost 3 bases and the J gene lost 0 bases, with 8 bases spanning the gap. Germline CDR1 MDHEN, CDR2 SYDVKM. The CDR3 is made up of 15 amino acids. The CDR3 region has the DNA TGTGCCAGCAGTTTGGTAGCTCCGAACACCGGGGAGCTGTTTTTT. Protein sequence: CASSLVAPNTGELFF.

The CDR3 region has the DNA TGTGCCAGGGTCTCGATTGGGCCCTACGAGCAGTACTTC. Its protein is CARVSIGPYEQYF. The chain joins TRBV19 to TRBJ2-7; D remains unclear. V gave up 9 bases and J gave up 2 bases, with 14 bases separating them. From germline, CDR1 is LNHDA and CDR2 SQIVND (reference sequence). The CDR3 loop spans 13 amino acids. Full variable domain (rest looked up from reference TRBV19 and TRBJ2-7): DGGITQSPKYLFRKEGQNVTLSCEQNLNHDAMYWYRQDPGQGLRLIYYSQIVNDFQKGDIAEGYSVSREKKESFPLTVTSAQKNPTAFYLCARVSIGPYEQYFGPGTRLTVT.